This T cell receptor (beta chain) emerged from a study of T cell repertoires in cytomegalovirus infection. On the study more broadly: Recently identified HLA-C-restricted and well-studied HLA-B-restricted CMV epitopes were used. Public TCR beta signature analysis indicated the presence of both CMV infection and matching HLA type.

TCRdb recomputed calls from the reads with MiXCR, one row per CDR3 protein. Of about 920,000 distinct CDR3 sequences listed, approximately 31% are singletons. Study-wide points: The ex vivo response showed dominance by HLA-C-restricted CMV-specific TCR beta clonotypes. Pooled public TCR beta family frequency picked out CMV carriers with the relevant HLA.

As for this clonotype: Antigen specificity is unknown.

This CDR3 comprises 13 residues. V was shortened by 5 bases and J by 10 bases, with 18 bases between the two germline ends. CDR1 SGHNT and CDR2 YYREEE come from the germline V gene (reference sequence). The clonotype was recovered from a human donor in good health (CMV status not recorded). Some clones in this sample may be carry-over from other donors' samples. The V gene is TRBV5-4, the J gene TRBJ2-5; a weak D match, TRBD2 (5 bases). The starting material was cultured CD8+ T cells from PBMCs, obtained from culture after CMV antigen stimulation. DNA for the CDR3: TGTGCCAGCAGTCCGGACGGGGTTGGCGACCAGTACTTC. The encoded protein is CASSPDGVGDQYF. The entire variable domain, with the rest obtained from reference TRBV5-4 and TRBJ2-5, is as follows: ETGVTQSPTHLIKTRGQQVTLRCSSQSGHNTVSWYQQALGQGPQFIFQYYREEENGRGNFPPRFSGLQFPNYSSELNVNALELDDSALYLCASSPDGVGDQYFGPGTRLLVL.